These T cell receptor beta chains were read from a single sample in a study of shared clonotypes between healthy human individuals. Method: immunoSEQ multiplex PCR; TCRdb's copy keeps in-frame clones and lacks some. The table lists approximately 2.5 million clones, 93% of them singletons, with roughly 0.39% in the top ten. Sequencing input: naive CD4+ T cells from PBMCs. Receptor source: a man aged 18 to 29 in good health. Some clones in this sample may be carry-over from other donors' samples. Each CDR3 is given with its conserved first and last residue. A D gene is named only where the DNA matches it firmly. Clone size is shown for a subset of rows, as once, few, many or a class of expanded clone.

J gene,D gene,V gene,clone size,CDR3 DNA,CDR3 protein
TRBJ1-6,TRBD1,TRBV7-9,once,TGTGCCAGCAGCTTGGGACAGAGCTCCTATAATTCACCCCTCCACTTT,CASSLGQSSYNSPLHF
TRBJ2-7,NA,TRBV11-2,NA,TGTGCCAGCAGTTGGCAGAAGCCTACGGGCGAGCAGTACTTC,CASSWQKPTGEQYF
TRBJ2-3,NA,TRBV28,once,TGTGCCAGCAGTCCCACGGAGGGGGGGGCAGATACGCAGTATTTT,CASSPTEGGADTQYF
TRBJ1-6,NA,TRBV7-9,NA,TGTGCCAGCAGCGGGCCCGCAAATTCACCCCTCCACTTT,CASSGPANSPLHF
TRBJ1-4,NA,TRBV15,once,TGTGCCACCAGCAGGGTCGGGGCTAATGAAAAACTGTTTTTT,CATSRVGANEKLFF
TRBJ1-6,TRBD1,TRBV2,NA,TGTGCCAGCAGTGTCGGGGGACAGGGTGGTGTCTCACCCCTCCACTTT,CASSVGGQGGVSPLHF
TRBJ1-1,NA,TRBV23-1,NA,TGCGCCAGCAGTCACCGGAGTGACACTGAAGCTTTCTTT,CASSHRSDTEAFF
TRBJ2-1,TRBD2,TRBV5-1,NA,TGCGCCAGCAGCTTGCGCCTAGCGGGACGCAATGAGCAGTTCTTC,CASSLRLAGRNEQFF
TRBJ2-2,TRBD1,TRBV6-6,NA,TGTGCCAGCAGGACCGGGACAGTGAACACCGGGGAGCTGTTTTTT,CASRTGTVNTGELFF
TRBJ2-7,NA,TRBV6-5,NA,TGTGCCAGCAGTTACTCTGGCAGGGCCGCCTCCTACGAGCAGTACTTC,CASSYSGRAASYEQYF
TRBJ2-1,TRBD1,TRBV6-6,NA,TGTGCCAGCAGGAGACAGGGAGTTGGGGTTGAGCAGTTCTTC,CASRRQGVGVEQFF
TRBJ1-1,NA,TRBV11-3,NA,TGTGCCAGCAGCCGCTCGGAGGTGACTGAAGCTTTCTTT,CASSRSEVTEAFF
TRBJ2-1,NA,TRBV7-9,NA,TGTGCCAGCAGCTTGATAGACAATGAGCAGTTCTTC,CASSLIDNEQFF
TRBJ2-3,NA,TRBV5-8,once,TGTGCCAGCAGCTTCCGGGCTAGCCGATGGAGGGATACGCAGTATTTT,CASSFRASRWRDTQYF
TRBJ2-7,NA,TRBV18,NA,TGTGCCAGCTCACTAGGGAGGCTATACGAGCAGTACTTC,CASSLGRLYEQYF
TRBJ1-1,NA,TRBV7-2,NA,TGTGCCAGCAGAGGCGCGGGGCGCGGCACTGAAGCTTTCTTT,CASRGAGRGTEAFF
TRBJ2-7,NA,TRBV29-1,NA,TGCAGCGTTGAGCGGGACAGCAATGACGAGCAGTACTTC,CSVERDSNDEQYF
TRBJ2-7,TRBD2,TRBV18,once,TGTGCCAGCTCACCACCGGGACTAGCGGTCTACGAGCAGTACTTC,CASSPPGLAVYEQYF
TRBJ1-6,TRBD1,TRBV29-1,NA,TGCAGCGTTGTACGTGGGTCAGGGGGCGATTCACCCCTCCACTTT,CSVVRGSGGDSPLHF
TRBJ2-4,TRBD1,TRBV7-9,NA,TGTGCCAGCAGCCTGGGACAGGTGCTAGCCAAAAACATTCAGTACTTC,CASSLGQVLAKNIQYF
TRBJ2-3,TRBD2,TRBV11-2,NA,TGTGCCAGCAGCCCGCGGACTAGCGGGAACCTACGGGAGAATACGCAGTATTTT,CASSPRTSGNLRENTQYF
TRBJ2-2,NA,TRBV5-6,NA,TGTGCCAGCAGCTTGGGGAACAGGGTCGGGGAGCTGTTTTTT,CASSLGNRVGELFF
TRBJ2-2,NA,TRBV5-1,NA,TGCGCCAGCAGCATACAGGGACCCGGGGAGCTGTTTTTT,CASSIQGPGELFF
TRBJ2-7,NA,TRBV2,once,TGTGCCAGCAGGGGGGGCTACGAGCAGTACTTC,CASRGGYEQYF
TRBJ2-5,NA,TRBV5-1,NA,TGCGCCAGCAGCCCTTCCCGGACTGCTAACCATCTTGAGACCCAGTACTTC,CASSPSRTANHLETQYF
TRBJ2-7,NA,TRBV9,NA,TGTGCCAGCAGCGTAGGAGCGGTCCCCTACGAGCAGTACTTC,CASSVGAVPYEQYF
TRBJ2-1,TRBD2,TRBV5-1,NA,TGCGCCAGCAGCTTGGGGCGGGAGGGGAACAATGAGCAGTTCTTC,CASSLGREGNNEQFF
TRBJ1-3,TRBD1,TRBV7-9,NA,TGTGCCAGCAGCCTAGGACAGGGGCGCAAAGGAAACACCATATATTTT,CASSLGQGRKGNTIYF
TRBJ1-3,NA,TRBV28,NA,TGTGCCAGCAGTTTAAGGCCTGCTGGAAACACCATATATTTT,CASSLRPAGNTIYF
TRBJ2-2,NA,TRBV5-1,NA,TGCGCCAGCCACAATCGGGCCACCGGGGAGCTGTTTTTT,CASHNRATGELFF
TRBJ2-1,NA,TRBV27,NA,TGTGCCAGCAGTCCCAGCGGTGGACTCTCAAGTGAGCAGTTCTTC,CASSPSGGLSSEQFF
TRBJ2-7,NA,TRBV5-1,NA,TGCGCCAGCAGCTTGGGGGGTTTAGGCTACGAGCAGTACTTC,CASSLGGLGYEQYF